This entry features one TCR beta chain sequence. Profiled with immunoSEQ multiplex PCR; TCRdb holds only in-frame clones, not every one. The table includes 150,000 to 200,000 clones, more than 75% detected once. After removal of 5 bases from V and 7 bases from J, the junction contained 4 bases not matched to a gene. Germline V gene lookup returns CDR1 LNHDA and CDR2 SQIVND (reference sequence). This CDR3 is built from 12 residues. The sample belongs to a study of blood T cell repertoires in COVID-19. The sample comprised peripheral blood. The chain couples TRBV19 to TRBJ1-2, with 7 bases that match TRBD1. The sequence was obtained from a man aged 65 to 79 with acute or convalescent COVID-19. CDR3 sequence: CASSFQGGGYTF. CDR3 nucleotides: TGTGCCAGTAGTTTCCAGGGGGGTGGCTACACCTTC.